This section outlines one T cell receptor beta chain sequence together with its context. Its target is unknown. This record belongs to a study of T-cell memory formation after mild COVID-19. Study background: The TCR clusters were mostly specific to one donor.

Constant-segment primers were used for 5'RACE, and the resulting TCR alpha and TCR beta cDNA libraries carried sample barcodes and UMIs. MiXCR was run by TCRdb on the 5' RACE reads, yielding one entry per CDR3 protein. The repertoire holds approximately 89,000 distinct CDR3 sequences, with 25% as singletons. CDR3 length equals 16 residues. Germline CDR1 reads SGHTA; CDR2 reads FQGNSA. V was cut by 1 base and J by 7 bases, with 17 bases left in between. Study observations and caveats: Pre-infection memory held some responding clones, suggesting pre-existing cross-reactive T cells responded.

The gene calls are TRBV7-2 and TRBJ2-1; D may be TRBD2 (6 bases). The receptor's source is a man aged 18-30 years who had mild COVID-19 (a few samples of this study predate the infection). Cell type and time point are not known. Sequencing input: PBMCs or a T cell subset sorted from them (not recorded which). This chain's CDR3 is CASSLVLRGPRNEQFF. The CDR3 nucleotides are TGTGCCAGCAGCTTAGTGCTGCGGGGCCCTCGGAATGAGCAGTTCTTC.